The 17 T cell receptor beta chains listed next were all sequenced from one sample in a study of T cells in Graves' hyperthyroidism and ophthalmopathy. Amplified TCR beta CDR3 regions came from RNA transcripts. The TCR CDR3 first-round RT-PCR relied on the HTBI primer set. TCRdb analysed the multiplex PCR reads with MiXCR anew, one entry per CDR3 protein. The sample yields 660,000 or so distinct CDR3 sequences, roughly 20% seen once. The sample consisted of blood. All receptors derive from a young man with Graves' ophthalmopathy.

The chain joins TRBV6-1 to TRBJ1-4, with TRBD1 identical over 7 bases. The CDR3 has 14 amino acids. CDR1 MNHNS and CDR2 SASEGT come from the germline V gene. V was clipped by 7 bases and J by 7 bases; unmatched bases: 9. CDR3 sequence: CASNRDRPSEKLFF. CDR3 nucleotides: TGTGCCAGCAATAGGGACAGACCCAGTGAAAAACTGTTTTTT.

The CDR3 region has the DNA TGTGCCAGCAGCCTACGCGGGGTGCCCCAAGAGACCCAGTACTTC. Translated, it gives CASSLRGVPQETQYF. J is TRBJ2-5 and V is TRBV9, with D possibly being TRBD2 (6 bases). Looked up from germline, CDR1 is SGDLS and CDR2 is YYNGEE. This CDR3 comprises 15 residues. V was clipped by 4 bases and J by 1 base, with 14 bases between them.

This chain links TRBV6-1 with TRBJ2-5; D perhaps matches TRBD1 (7 bases). Trimming took 5 bases from V and 2 from J, leaving 12 bases between them. Germline CDR1 reads MNHNS; CDR2 reads SASEGT. The CDR3 length is 14 residues. The CDR3 loop reads CASSFAGGQETQYF. The CDR3 nucleotides read TGTGCCAGCAGTTTCGCAGGGGGGCAAGAGACCCAGTACTTC.

This chain joins TRBV7-9 and TRBJ2-5; 10 bases line up with TRBD2. This CDR3 spans 14 amino acids. Germline trimming cut 5 bases from V and 5 bases from J; bases unmatched to any gene: 5. Germline CDR1 reads SEHNR; CDR2 reads FQNEAQ (reference sequence). The CDR3 region is CASSPGLAKETQYF. Written as DNA, the CDR3 is TGTGCCAGCAGCCCGGGACTAGCGAAGGAGACCCAGTACTTC.

The J gene is TRBJ2-1, the V gene TRBV18; 7 bases are a match to TRBD2. The CDR3 runs to 17 residues. Unmatched junction bases numbered 16, after V lost 4 bases and J lost 7 bases. CDR1 and CDR2 from the germline V gene are KGHSH and LQKENI. Here the CDR3 reads CASSLILGGNTRNEQFF. The CDR3 DNA reads TGTGCCAGCTCACTCATTTTGGGGGGGAACACAAGGAATGAGCAGTTCTTC.

This clonotype was counted only a few times. The rearrangement links TRBV4-3 to TRBJ2-5; TRBD1 agrees at 10 bases. The CDR3 extends over 17 amino acids. CDR1 and CDR2 (germline): LGHNA, YSLEER. The ends lost 1 base at V and 4 bases at J; junction bases unmatched: 9. CDR3 region: CASSQATGGVRRETQYF. The CDR3 nucleotides read TGCGCCAGCAGCCAAGCGACAGGGGGCGTGAGGAGAGAGACCCAGTACTTC.

In its sample, this clonotype was seen a few times. The J gene is TRBJ1-6, the V gene TRBV27, with unresolved D. Germline CDR1 reads MNHEY; CDR2 reads SMNVEV (reference sequence). The CDR3 spans 13 residues. V dropped 3 bases and J dropped 7 bases, with 7 bases sitting between them. DNA for the CDR3: TGTGCCAGCAGTTTGTCGCCGAATTCACCCCTCCACTTT. This gives the protein CASSLSPNSPLHF.

With regard to this clonotype: The germline gene is not matched at one end of the junction; a read error may be the cause. The rearrangement links TRBV11-2 to TRBJ2-3; no firm D call. CDR3 length equals 14 residues. Looked up from germline, CDR1 is SGHAT and CDR2 is FQNNGV. The DNA of the CDR3 is TGTGCCAGCAGTGTGCAGAGCGACACAGATACGCGGTATTTT. Translated, it gives CASSVQSDTDTRYF. Supplemented by reference TRBV11-2 and TRBJ2-3, the full variable domain reads EAGVAQSPRYKIIEKRQSVAFWCNPISGHATLYWYQQILGQGPKLLIQFQNNGVVDDSQLPKDRFSAERLKGVDSTLKIQPAKLEDSAVYLCASSVQSDTDTRYFGPGTRLTVL.

V and J are TRBV28 and TRBJ1-3; TRBD1 might be the D (6 bases). CDR1 is MDHEN, CDR2 SYDVKM, per germline. V was cut by 6 bases and J by 4 bases, with 16 bases left in between. The CDR3 contains 15 residues. CDR3 sequence reads: CASRGRGAKGNTIYF. The CDR3 coding sequence is TGTGCCAGCAGGGGAAGGGGGGCTAAGGGAAACACCATATATTTT.

This clonotype has just a few counts. The chain employs TRBV5-6 and TRBJ2-1; D possibly corresponds to TRBD1 (6 bases). The CDR3 extends over 14 amino acids. V lost 4 bases and J 7 bases, leaving 15 bases between the germline ends. CDR1 and CDR2 from the germline V gene are SGHDT and YYEEEE. For the CDR3, the DNA is TGTGCCAGCAGCCTCCGAGGGGGTCATAATGAGCAGTTCTTC. Residues: CASSLRGGHNEQFF. Filled out from reference TRBV5-6 and TRBJ2-1, the complete variable domain reads DAGVTQSPTHLIKTRGQQVTLRCSPKSGHDTVSWYQQALGQGPQFIFQYYEEEERQRGNFPDRFSGHQFPNYSSELNVNALLLGDSALYLCASSLRGGHNEQFFGPGTRLTVL.

This clonotype was detected ten times or more. This chain connects TRBV11-2 to TRBJ2-7, with 8 positions matching TRBD1. Trimming at V came to 5 bases and at J to 2 bases, leaving 5 bases not matched to a gene. Germline V gives CDR1 SGHAT, CDR2 FQNNGV. The CDR3 runs to 14 residues. The CDR3 spells CASSPGQDTYEQYF. The CDR3 DNA is TGTGCCAGCAGCCCGGGACAGGATACCTACGAGCAGTACTTC.

This clonotype was picked up one time. The chain carries TRBV20-1 and TRBJ2-5; D perhaps matches TRBD1 (5 bases). Germline values: CDR1 DFQATT, CDR2 SNEGSKA (reference sequence). V lost 3 bases to trimming and J lost 2 bases, with 19 bases between them. The length of the CDR3 is 16 residues. CDR3 DNA sequence: TGCAGTGCTAGGTCCTTAAATCAAGACAGTCAAGAGACCCAGTACTTC. This encodes CSARSLNQDSQETQYF.

The chain links TRBV28 to TRBJ1-5; unclear D gene. This CDR3 is 13 amino acids long. Germline V CDR1 and CDR2: MDHEN, SYDVKM. Trimming stripped 8 bases from V and 10 bases from J, with 18 bases between. The CDR3 coding sequence is TGTGCCAGCGGACCTGAACCACTGATCCCCCAGCATTTT. Protein: CASGPEPLIPQHF.

This clonotype showed up many times. J is TRBJ1-4 and V is TRBV3-1; possibly TRBD1 for D (5 bases). The germline gives CDR1 LGHDT, CDR2 YNNKEL (reference sequence). Deletions cut 4 bases from V and 0 bases from J, with 6 bases between. The CDR3 contains 14 residues. Written as DNA, the CDR3 is TGTGCCAGCAGCCCGACAGCAACTAATGAAAAACTGTTTTTT. Residues: CASSPTATNEKLFF.

The genes are TRBV20-1 and TRBJ2-7, with D perhaps matching TRBD2 (7 bases). CDR1 and CDR2 from the germline V gene are DFQATT and SNEGSKA (reference sequence). The CDR3 runs to 16 residues. V shed 0 bases and J shed 3 bases, with 18 bases lying between them. Here the CDR3 DNA reads TGCAGTGCTAGAGATGGGGGGGCAGGGCTAATCTACGAGCAGTACTTC. Translated, it gives CSARDGGAGLIYEQYF.

This clonotype has a handful of counts. This chain connects TRBV13 to TRBJ2-5; no reliable D call. V dropped 4 bases and J dropped 5 bases, with 11 bases sitting between them. CDR1 PRHDT and CDR2 FYEKMQ come from the germline V gene (reference sequence). The CDR3 length is 13 residues. Here the CDR3 reads CASSSTFDETQYF. The CDR3, as DNA: TGTGCCAGCAGCTCGACGTTTGACGAGACCCAGTACTTC.

This clonotype turned up a few times. The junction and the germline gene differ at one end; a read error may be behind it. V gene TRBV28 combines with J gene TRBJ2-5; 14 nucleotides match TRBD2. The CDR3 extends over 13 amino acids. Germline CDR1 is MDHEN and CDR2 is SYDVKM. CDR3 amino acids: CASSLPGLAGVDF. The CDR3 DNA reads TGTGCCAGCAGTTTGCCGGGACTAGCGGGAGTTGACTTC.